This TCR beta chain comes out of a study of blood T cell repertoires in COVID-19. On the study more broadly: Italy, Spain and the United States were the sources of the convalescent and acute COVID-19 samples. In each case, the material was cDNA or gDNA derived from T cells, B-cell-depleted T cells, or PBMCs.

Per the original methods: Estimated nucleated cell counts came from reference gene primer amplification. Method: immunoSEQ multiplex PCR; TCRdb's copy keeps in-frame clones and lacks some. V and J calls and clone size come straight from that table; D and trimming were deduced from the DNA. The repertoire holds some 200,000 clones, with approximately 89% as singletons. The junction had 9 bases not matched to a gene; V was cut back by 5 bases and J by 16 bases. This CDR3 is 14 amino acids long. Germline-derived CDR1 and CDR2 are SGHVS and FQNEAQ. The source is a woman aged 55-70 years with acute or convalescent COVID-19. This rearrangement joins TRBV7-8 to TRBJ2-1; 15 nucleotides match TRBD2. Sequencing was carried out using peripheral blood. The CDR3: CASSTIGTSGRLFF. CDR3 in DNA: TGTGCCAGCAGCACGATCGGGACTAGCGGGAGGTTATTCTTC.